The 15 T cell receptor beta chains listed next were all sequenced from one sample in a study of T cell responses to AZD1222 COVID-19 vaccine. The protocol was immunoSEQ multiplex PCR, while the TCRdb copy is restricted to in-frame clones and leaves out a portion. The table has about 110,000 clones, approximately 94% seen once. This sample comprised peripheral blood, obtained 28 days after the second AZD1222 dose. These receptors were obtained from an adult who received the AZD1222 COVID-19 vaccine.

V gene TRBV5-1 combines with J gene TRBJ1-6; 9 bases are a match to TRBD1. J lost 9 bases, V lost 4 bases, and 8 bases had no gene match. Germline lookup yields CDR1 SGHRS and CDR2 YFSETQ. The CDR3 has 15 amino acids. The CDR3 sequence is CASSGPGQGSSPLHF. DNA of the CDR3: TGCGCCAGCAGCGGACCGGGACAGGGAAGTTCACCCCTCCACTTT.

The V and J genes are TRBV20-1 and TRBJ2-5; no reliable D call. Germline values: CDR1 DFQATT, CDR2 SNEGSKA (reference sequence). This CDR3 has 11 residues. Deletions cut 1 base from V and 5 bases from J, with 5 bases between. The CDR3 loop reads CSARARETQYF. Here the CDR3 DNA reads TGCAGTGCTAGAGCGCGGGAGACCCAGTACTTC.

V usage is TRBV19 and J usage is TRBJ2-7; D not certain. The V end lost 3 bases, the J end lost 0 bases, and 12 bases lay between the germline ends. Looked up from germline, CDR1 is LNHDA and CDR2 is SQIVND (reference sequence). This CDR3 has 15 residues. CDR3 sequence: CASSISASSSYEQYF. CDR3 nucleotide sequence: TGTGCCAGTAGTATTTCCGCTTCTAGCTCCTACGAGCAGTACTTC.

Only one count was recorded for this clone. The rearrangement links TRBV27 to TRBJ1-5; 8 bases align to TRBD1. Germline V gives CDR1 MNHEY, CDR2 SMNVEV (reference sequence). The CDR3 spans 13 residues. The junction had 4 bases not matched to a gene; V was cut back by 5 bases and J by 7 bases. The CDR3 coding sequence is TGTGCCAGCAGTGTCCAGGGGGCCCAGCCCCAGCATTTT. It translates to CASSVQGAQPQHF.

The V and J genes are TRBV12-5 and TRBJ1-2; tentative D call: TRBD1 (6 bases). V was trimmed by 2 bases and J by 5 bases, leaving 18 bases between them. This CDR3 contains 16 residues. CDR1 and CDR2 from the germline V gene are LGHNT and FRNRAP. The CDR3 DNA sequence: TGTGCTAGTGGTTTGCTCCGGGACATTCATTTGTATGGCTACACCTTC. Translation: CASGLLRDIHLYGYTF.

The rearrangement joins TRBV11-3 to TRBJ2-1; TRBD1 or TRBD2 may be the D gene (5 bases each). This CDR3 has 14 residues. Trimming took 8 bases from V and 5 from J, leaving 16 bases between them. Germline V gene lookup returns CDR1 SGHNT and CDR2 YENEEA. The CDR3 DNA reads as TGTGCCAGCGGACCGGGACCCTCGAACAATGAGCAGTTCTTC. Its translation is CASGPGPSNNEQFF.

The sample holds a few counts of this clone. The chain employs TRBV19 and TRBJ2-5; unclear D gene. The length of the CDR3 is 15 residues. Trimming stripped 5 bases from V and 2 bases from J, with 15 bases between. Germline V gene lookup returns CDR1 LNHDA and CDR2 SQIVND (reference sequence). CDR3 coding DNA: TGTGCCAGTAGTCCCCCTAACATGGGACAAGAGACCCAGTACTTC. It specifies CASSPPNMGQETQYF. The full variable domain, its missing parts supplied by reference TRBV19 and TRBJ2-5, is DGGITQSPKYLFRKEGQNVTLSCEQNLNHDAMYWYRQDPGQGLRLIYYSQIVNDFQKGDIAEGYSVSREKKESFPLTVTSAQKNPTAFYLCASSPPNMGQETQYFGPGTRLLVL.

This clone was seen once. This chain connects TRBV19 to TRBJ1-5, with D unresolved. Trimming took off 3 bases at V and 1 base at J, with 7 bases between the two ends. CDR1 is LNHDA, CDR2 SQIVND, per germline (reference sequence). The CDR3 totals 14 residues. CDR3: CASSIAQSNQPQHF. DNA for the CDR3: TGTGCCAGTAGTATCGCCCAGAGCAATCAGCCCCAGCATTTT.

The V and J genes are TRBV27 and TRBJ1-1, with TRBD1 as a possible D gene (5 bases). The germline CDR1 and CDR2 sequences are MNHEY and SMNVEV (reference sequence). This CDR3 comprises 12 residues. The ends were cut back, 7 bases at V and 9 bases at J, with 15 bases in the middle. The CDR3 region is CASKSLWGKAFF. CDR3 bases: TGTGCCAGCAAAAGTCTGTGGGGGAAAGCTTTCTTT.

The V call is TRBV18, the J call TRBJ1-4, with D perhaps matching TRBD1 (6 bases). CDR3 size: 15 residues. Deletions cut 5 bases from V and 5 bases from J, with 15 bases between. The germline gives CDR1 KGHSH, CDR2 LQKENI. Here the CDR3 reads CASSFGQGSNEKLFF. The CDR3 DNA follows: TGTGCCAGCTCATTTGGCCAGGGGTCCAATGAAAAACTGTTTTTT. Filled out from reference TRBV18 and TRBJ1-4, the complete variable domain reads NAGVMQNPRHLVRRRGQEARLRCSPMKGHSHVYWYRQLPEEGLKFMVYLQKENIIDESGMPKERFSAEFPKEGPSILRIQQVVRGDSAAYFCASSFGQGSNEKLFFGSGTQLSVL.

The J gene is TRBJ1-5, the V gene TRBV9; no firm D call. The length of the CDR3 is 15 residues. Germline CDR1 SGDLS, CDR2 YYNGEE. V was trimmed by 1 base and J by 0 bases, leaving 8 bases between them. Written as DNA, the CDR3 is TGTGCCAGCAGCGTATCGTCTTATAGCAATCAGCCCCAGCATTTT. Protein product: CASSVSSYSNQPQHF. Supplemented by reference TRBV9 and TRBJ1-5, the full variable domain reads DSGVTQTPKHLITATGQRVTLRCSPRSGDLSVYWYQQSLDQGLQFLIQYYNGEERAKGNILERFSAQQFPDLHSELNLSSLELGDSALYFCASSVSSYSNQPQHFGDGTRLSIL.

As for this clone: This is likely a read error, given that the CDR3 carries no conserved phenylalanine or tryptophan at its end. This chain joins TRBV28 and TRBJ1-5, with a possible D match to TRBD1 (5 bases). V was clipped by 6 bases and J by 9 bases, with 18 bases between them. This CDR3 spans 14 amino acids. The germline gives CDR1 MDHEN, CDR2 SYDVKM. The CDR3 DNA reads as TGTGCCAGCAGCCAAAGACAGCCCGGGGGGCCCCAGCATCTT. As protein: CASSQRQPGGPQHL.

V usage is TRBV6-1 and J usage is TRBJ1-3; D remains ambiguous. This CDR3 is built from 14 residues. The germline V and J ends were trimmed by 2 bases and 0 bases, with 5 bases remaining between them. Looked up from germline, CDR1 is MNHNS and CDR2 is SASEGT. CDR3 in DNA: TGTGCCAGCAGTGAAAACCACTCTGGAAACACCATATATTTT. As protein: CASSENHSGNTIYF.

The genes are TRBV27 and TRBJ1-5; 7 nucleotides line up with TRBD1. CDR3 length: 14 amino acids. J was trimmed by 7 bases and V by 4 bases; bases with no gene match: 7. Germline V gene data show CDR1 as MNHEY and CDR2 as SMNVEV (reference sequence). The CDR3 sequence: CASSSYRGGQPQHF. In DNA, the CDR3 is TGTGCCAGCAGTTCATACAGGGGCGGACAGCCCCAGCATTTT.

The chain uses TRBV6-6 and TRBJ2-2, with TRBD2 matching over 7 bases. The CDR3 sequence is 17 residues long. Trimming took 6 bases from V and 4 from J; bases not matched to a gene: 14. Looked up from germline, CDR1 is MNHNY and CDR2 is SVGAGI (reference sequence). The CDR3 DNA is TGTGCCAGCAGCCGAAATCCGGCTAGCGGAATCACCGGGGAGCTGTTTTTT. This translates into CASSRNPASGITGELFF.